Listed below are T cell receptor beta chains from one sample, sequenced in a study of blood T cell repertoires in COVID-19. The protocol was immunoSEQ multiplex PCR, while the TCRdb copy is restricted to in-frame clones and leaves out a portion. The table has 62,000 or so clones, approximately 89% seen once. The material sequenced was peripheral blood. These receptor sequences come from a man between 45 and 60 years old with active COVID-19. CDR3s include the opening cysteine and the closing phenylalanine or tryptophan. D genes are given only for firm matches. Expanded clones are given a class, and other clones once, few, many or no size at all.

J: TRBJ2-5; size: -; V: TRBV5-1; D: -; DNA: TGCGCCAGCAGCTTGGTCGGCGGGGCGGAAGAGACCCAGTACTTC; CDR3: CASSLVGGAEETQYF
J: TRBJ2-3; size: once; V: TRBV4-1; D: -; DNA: TGCGCCAGCAGCCAGACAGGACTCACAGATACGCAGTATTTT; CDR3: CASSQTGLTDTQYF
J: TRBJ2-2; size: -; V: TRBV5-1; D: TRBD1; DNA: TGCGCCAGCAGCTCCTACAGGGGGCCGGACACCGGGGAGCTGTTTTTT; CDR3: CASSSYRGPDTGELFF
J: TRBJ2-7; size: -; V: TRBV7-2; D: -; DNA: TGTGCCAGCAGCTTCAACGCTCCTAGTTACGAGCAGTACTTC; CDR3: CASSFNAPSYEQYF
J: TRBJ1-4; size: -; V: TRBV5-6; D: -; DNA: TGTGCCAGCAGCTTCGGTATCGGTAATGAAAAACTGTTTTTT; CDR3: CASSFGIGNEKLFF
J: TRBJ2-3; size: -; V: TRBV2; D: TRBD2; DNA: TGTGCCAGCAGTGAATGGGCTAGCGGGGGGGCGACGCAGTATTTT; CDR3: CASSEWASGGATQYF
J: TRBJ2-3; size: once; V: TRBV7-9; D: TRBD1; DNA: TGTGCCAGCACCAAACAGGGGAGCACAGATACGCAGTATTTT; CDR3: CASTKQGSTDTQYF
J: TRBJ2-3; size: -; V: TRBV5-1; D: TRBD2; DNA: TGCGCCAGCAGCTTGATTGGCGGGGGGGCCAGAGATACGCAGTATTTT; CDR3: CASSLIGGGARDTQYF
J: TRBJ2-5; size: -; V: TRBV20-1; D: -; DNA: TGCAGTGCTCAGTTGCAAGAGACCCAGTACTTC; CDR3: CSAQLQETQYF
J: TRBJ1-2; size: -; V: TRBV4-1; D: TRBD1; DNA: TGCGCCAGCAGCCAAGATCGAAACAGGGGCCGAACTAACTATGGCTACACCTTC; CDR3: CASSQDRNRGRTNYGYTF
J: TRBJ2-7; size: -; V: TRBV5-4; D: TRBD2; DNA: TGTGCCAGCAGCTCGGGGGGGATCGAGCAGTACTTC; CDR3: CASSSGGIEQYF
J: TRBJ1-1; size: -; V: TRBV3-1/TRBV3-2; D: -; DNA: TGTGCCAGCAGCCTGACAGCGAACACTGAAGCTTTCTTT; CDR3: CASSLTANTEAFF
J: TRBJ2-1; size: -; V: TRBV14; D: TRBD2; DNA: TGTGCCAGCAGCCATCTAGCGGGGGGCCCGTCCTACAATGAGCAGTTCTTC; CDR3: CASSHLAGGPSYNEQFF
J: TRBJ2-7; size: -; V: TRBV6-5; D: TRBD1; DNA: TGTGCCAGCAGAGGACAGGGGGCTTCCTACGAGCAGTACTTC; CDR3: CASRGQGASYEQYF
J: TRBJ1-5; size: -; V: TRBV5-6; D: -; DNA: TGTGCCAGCAGCTTGAGGGGGATAAATCAGCCCCAGCATTTT; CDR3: CASSLRGINQPQHF
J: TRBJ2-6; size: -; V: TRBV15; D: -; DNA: TGTGCCACCAGCGAGGGAATGGCTGGGGCCAACGTCCTGACTTTC; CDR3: CATSEGMAGANVLTF
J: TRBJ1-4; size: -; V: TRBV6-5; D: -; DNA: TGTGCCAGCACCCGGGGGGGTAATGAAAAACTGTTTTTT; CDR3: CASTRGGNEKLFF
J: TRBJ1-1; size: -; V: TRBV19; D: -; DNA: TGTGCCAGCCGGAGGGCTCAGGGCAGACCAGCTTTCTTT; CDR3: CASRRAQGRPAFF
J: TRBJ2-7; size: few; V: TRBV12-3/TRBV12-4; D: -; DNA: TGTGCCAGCAGCTACTCCGGGGAGGAGCAGTACTTC; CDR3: CASSYSGEEQYF
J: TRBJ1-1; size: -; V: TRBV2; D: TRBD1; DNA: TGTGCCAGCAGTCGAACCAGGGGGATGAACACTGAAGCTTTCTTT; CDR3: CASSRTRGMNTEAFF
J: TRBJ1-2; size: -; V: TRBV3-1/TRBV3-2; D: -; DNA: TGTGCCAGCAGCCAAGACACGACACCTCGGGGGGGCTACACCTTC; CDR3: CASSQDTTPRGGYTF
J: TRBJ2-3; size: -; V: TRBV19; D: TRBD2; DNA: TGTGCCAGTACCACCGCGGGGGCGGGGGGTAGCACAGATACGCAGTATTTT; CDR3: CASTTAGAGGSTDTQYF
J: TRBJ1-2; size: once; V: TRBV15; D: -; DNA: TGTGCCACCAGCAGCCGGGGGGGCAGTACATATAACTATGGCTACACCTTC; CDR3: CATSSRGGSTYNYGYTF
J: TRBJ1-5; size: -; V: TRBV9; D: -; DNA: TGTGCCAGCAGCGAGGGACTAAATCAGCCCCAGCATTTT; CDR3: CASSEGLNQPQHF
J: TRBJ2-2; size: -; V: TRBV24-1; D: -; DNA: TGTGCCACCAGTGAGACAGGTGATGGGTCCGGGGAGCTGTTTTTT; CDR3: CATSETGDGSGELFF
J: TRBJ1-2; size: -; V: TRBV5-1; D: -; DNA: TGCGCCAGCAGCCTAGGACAGAGCGTCTATGGCTACACCTTC; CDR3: CASSLGQSVYGYTF
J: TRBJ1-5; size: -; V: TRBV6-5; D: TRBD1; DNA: TGTGCCAGCAGTCCCGGGGGCAGGGGGAATCAGCCCCAGCATTTT; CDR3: CASSPGGRGNQPQHF
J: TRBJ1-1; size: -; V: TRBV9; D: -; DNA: TGTGCCAGCAGCGCTGGGGGCGGAGGCACTGAAGCTTTCTTT; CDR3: CASSAGGGGTEAFF
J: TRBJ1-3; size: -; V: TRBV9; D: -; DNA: TGTGCCAGCAGCGCCTCAGGGGACTCTGGAAACACCATATATTTT; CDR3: CASSASGDSGNTIYF
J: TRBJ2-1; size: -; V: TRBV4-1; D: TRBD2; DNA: TGCGCCAGCAGCCCAAGGACTAGCGGGGGTATCCGATACAATGAGCAGTTCTTC; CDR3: CASSPRTSGGIRYNEQFF
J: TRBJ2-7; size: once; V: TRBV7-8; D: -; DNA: TGTGCCAGCAGCTTAGCTAAAAACCCTAGCTGGGGGGGGCCCATCTGGAACTACGAGCAGTACTTC; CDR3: CASSLAKNPSWGGPIWNYEQYF
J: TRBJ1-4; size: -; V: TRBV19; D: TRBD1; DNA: TGTGCCAGTAGTATAGATCGTGGACAGGGGGCAACTAATGAAAAACTGTTTTTT; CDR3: CASSIDRGQGATNEKLFF
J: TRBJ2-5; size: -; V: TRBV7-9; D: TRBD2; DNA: TGTGCCAGCAGCGGGACGGGAGGAGAGACCCAGTACTTC; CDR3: CASSGTGGETQYF
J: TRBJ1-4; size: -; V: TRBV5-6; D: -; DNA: TGTGCCAGCAGCTTGGAGGGACTGCGTTTTGAAAAACTGTTTTTT; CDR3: CASSLEGLRFEKLFF
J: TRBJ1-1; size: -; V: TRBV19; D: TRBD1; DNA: TGTGCCAGTACCCCGGACAGGGGGAACACTGAAGCTTTCTTT; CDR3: CASTPDRGNTEAFF
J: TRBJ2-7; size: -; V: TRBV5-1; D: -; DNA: TGCGCCAGCAGCCCTACGACAGGAAGCTACGAGCAGTACTTC; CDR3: CASSPTTGSYEQYF
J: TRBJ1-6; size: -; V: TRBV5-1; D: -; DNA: TGCGCCAGCAGCCTACAGGGCTATAATTCACCCCTCCACTTT; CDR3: CASSLQGYNSPLHF
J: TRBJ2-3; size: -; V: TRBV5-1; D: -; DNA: TGCGCCAGCAGCACCAGGGTCGCCGGCACAGATACGCAGTATTTT; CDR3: CASSTRVAGTDTQYF
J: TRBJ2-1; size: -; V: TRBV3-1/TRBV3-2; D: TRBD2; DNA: TGTGCCAGCAGCCAAGTAGCGGGGGCCTACAATGAGCAGTTCTTC; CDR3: CASSQVAGAYNEQFF
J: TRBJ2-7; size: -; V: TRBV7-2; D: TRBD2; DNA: TGTGCCAGCAGCCAAACAAGCGGGGGTACCTACGAGCAGTACTTC; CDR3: CASSQTSGGTYEQYF
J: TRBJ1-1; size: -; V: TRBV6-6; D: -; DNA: TGTGCCAGCTGGGGAGGGACTGAAGCTTTCTTT; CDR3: CASWGGTEAFF
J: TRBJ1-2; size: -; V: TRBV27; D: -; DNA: TGTGCCAGCAAAGGACATTCGGAATACTATGGCTACACCTTC; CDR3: CASKGHSEYYGYTF
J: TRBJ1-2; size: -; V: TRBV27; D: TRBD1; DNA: TGTGCCAGCAGTATCAGACAGGGGGCGACCCACTACTATGGCTACACCTTC; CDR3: CASSIRQGATHYYGYTF
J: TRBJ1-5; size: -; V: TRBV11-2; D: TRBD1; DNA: TGTGCCAGCAGCTTCAACCGCGACCGGGACAGGGTTTTCAATCAGCCCCAGCATTTT; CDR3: CASSFNRDRDRVFNQPQHF
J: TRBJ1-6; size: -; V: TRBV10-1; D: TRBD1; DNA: TGCGCCAGCTCCCCTGCGCAGGGGGACTCACCCCTCCACTTT; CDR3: CASSPAQGDSPLHF
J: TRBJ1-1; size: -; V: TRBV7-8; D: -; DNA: TGTGCCAGCAGCTTAGCGAGACAGCCTGAAGCTTTCTTT; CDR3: CASSLARQPEAFF
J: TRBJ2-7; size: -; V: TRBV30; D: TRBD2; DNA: TGTGCCTGGAGTGTACCGGCTAGCGGGGGGGCCTACGAGCAGTACTTC; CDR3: CAWSVPASGGAYEQYF
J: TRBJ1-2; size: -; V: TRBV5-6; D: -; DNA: TGTGCCAGCAGCTTGGGGGTGAAGGGGACCTTC; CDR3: CASSLGVKGTF
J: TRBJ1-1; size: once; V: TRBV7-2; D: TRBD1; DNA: TGTGCCAGCAGCTCAGGGGGTTCAGTGAACACTGAAGCTTTCTTT; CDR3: CASSSGGSVNTEAFF
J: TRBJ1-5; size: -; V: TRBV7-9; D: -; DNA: TGTGCCAGCAGCGCCAGGGTTGTAACCAGCCGGTATAGCAATCAGCCCCAGCATTTT; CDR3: CASSARVVTSRYSNQPQHF
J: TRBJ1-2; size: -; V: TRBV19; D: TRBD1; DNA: TGTGCCAGTAACCCCCAGACAGGGGCCTATGGCTACACCTTC; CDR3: CASNPQTGAYGYTF
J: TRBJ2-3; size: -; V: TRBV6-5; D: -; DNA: TGTGCCAGCAGCGCTCGACAGAGCACAGATACGCAGTATTTT; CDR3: CASSARQSTDTQYF
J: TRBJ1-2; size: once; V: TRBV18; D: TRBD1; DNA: TGTGCCAGCTCACCACGGACAGGGGTCCGTGGCTACACCTTC; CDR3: CASSPRTGVRGYTF
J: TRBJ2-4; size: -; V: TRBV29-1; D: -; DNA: TGCAGCGTTGCTTGGGGACTCGCCAAAAACATTCAGTACTTC; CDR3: CSVAWGLAKNIQYF
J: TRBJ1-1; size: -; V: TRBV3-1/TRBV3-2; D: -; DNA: TGTGCCAGCAGCCAAGGTGCGGGGGAAACTGAAGCTTTCTTT; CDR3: CASSQGAGETEAFF
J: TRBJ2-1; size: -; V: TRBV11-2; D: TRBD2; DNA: TGTGCCAGCAGCTTGTATCCCCGACTAGCGGGGGGGAATGAGCAGTTCTTC; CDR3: CASSLYPRLAGGNEQFF
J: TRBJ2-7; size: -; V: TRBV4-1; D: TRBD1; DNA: TGCGCCAGCACGACAGGGTCGGGCGAGCAGTACTTC; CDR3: CASTTGSGEQYF
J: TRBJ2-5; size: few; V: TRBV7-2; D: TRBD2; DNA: TGTGCCAGCAGCCGCCGGAGCGGGGGATATGAGACCCAGTACTTC; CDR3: CASSRRSGGYETQYF
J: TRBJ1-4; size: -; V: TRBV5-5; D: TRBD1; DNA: TGTGCCAGCAGCCGTGGACAGGCCAGGTGGGCGGATGAAAAACTGTTTTTT; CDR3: CASSRGQARWADEKLFF
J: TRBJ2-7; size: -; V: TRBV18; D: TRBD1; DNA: TGTGCCAGCTCACCCCGACAGGGGGGGTCTGCCTACGAGCAGTACTTC; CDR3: CASSPRQGGSAYEQYF